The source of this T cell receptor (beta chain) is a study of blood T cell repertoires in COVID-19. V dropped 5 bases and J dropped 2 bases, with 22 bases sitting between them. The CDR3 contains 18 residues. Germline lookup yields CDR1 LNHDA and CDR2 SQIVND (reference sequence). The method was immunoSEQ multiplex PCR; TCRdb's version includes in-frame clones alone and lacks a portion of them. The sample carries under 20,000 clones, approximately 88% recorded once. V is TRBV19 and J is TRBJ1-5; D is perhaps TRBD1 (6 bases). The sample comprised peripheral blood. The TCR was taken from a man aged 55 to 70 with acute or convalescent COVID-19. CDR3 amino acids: CASSAGTRTLRGNQPQHF. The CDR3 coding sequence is TGTGCCAGTAGTGCTGGGACACGGACTCTACGAGGCAATCAGCCCCAGCATTTT.